The sequence of this TCR beta chain was determined in a study of CD8 T cells in Susac syndrome. Germline V CDR1 and CDR2: DFQATT, SNEGSKA (reference sequence). V was cut by 3 bases and J by 8 bases, with 22 bases left in between. This CDR3 region has 15 residues. Random hexamers were used to reverse transcribe 0.5 to 1 ug of RNA. The TCR beta CDR3 was amplified by immunoSEQ multiplex PCR across 54 Vbeta, 13 Jbeta. Via MiXCR, TCRdb re-called the immunoSEQ multiplex PCR reads, giving one row per CDR3 protein. The data show hundreds of thousands of distinct CDR3 sequences, around 95% seen once. CD8+ and CD4+ T cells circulating in blood were sequenced for TCR beta. It was treatment-naive patients with stable or active relapsing-remitting disease who made up the multiple sclerosis controls. It was negative isolation that provided the CD8+ and CD4+ T cells, whereas TEMRA cells were enriched by FACS.

The genes are TRBV20-1 and TRBJ1-2; a weak D match, TRBD1 (6 bases). The specimen sequenced was CD4+ T cells from PBMCs. The TCR originated in a human donor with multiple sclerosis. This chain's CDR3 is CSASENRAGALGYTF. Written as DNA, the CDR3 is TGCAGTGCTAGTGAAAACAGGGCTGGAGCATTGGGCTACACCTTC.